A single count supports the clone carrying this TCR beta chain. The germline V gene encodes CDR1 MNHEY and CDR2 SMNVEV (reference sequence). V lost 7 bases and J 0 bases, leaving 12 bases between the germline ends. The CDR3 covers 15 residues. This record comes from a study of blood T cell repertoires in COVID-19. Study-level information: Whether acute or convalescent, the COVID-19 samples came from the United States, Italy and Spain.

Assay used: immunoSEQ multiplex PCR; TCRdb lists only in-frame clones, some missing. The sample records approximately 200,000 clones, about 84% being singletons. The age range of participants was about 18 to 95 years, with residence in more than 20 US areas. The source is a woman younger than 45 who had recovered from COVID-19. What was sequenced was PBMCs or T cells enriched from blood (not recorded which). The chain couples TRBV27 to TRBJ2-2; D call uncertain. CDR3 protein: CASTLSVANTGELFF. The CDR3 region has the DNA TGTGCCAGCACCCTGTCCGTCGCGAACACCGGGGAGCTGTTTTTT.